The rows below give T cell receptor beta chains drawn from one sample of a study of blood T cells in healthy people across ages. TCRdb redid the calling of the 5' RACE reads with MiXCR, one entry per CDR3 protein. The table shows around 1,900,000 distinct CDR3 sequences, with 30% to 40% occurring only once. Specimen: blood. These receptors were obtained from a human donor in good health. Each CDR3 is given with its conserved first and last residue. A D gene is named only where the DNA matches it firmly. Size values are once, few and many counts, or a class for expanded clones, and some rows have none.

d_gene	v_gene	j_gene	abundance	CDR3nt	CDR3aa
-	TRBV9	TRBJ1-2	-	TGTGCCGGCAGCGTAGCCGACAACTATGGCTACACCTTC	CAGSVADNYGYTF
-	TRBV10-3	TRBJ2-2	-	TGTGCCATCAGTGTCAGGGTAACTACGGTACTGAACACCGGGGAGCTGTTTTTT	CAISVRVTTVLNTGELFF
-	TRBV10-3	TRBJ1-2	-	TGTGCCATCAGTGACCCGACCGTCGTAACAGGCTACACCTTC	CAISDPTVVTGYTF
-	TRBV24-1	TRBJ2-1	-	TGTGCCACCAGTGATTTGCCGGGGAGTGAGCAGTTCTTC	CATSDLPGSEQFF
TRBD2	TRBV12-3/TRBV12-4	TRBJ2-1	many	TGTGCCAGCAGCCGAGTAGCGGGGACCGGGGCCTACAATGAGCAGTTCTTC	CASSRVAGTGAYNEQFF
-	TRBV7-3	TRBJ1-1	once	TGTGCCAGCAGCCGCAGGGCCGGGGACACTGAAGCTTTCTTT	CASSRRAGDTEAFF
-	TRBV4-3	TRBJ2-3	-	TGCGCCAGCAGCCAAGAGGGTAGCGCCTACACAGATGCGCAGTATTTT	CASSQEGSAYTDAQYF
-	TRBV28	TRBJ1-1	-	TGTGCCAGCACTAAGGTAGGGTTCACTGAAGCTTTCTTT	CASTKVGFTEAFF
TRBD1	TRBV7-9	TRBJ1-4	few	TGTGCCAGCAGCCAAGAGGACAGGGGAGATGAAAAACTGTTTTTT	CASSQEDRGDEKLFF
-	TRBV6-5	TRBJ1-5	-	TGTGCCAGCAGTTACACGACTTCCCAGCCCCAGCATTTT	CASSYTTSQPQHF
-	TRBV29-1	TRBJ1-1	-	TGCAGCGCTGAGATAAGGGGAGCTTTCTTT	CSAEIRGAFF
-	TRBV20-1	TRBJ2-1	-	TGCAGTGCTAAGACAGGAATCTACAATGAGCAGTTCTTC	CSAKTGIYNEQFF
TRBD1	TRBV5-5	TRBJ1-1	-	TGTGCCAGCAGCTTGGATGGGGGACAGGCGAGAAACACTGAAGCTTTCTTT	CASSLDGGQARNTEAFF
TRBD2	TRBV5-5	TRBJ2-5	many	TGTGCCAGCAGCCCCCCCTGGGGGGGGGTGCAAGAGACCCAGTACTTC	CASSPPWGGVQETQYF
-	TRBV20-1	TRBJ2-5	-	TGCAGTGCTAGAGTTCCAGCGGGAGAGACCCAGTACTTC	CSARVPAGETQYF
TRBD1	TRBV12-3/TRBV12-4	TRBJ1-4	once	TGTGCCAGCAAAAGTGACAGGGGGCAGGAAAAACTGTTTTTT	CASKSDRGQEKLFF
-	TRBV20-1	TRBJ1-1	-	TGCAGTGCCCTTAAAGGGGTCGGCAGGGGAAACACTGAAGCTTTCTTT	CSALKGVGRGNTEAFF